This T cell receptor (beta chain) derives from a study of cytomegalovirus exposure and HLA in healthy donors. PCR primers comprised 60 Vbeta and 13 Jbeta primers. Produced via immunoSEQ multiplex PCR; TCRdb's table is partial and in-frame only. The table includes some 140,000 clones, 75% to 85% detected once. Germline CDR1 reads SGHDN; CDR2 reads FVKESK. The CDR3 sequence is 16 residues long. The source is a woman aged 45-60 years in good health and CMV-seropositive. The rearrangement joins TRBV14 to TRBJ2-5; 13 bases map to TRBD2. The J call may be mistaken, given a closer DNA end match to TRBJ2-7. The source material was PBMCs. In nucleotides, the CDR3 is TGTGCCAGCAGCCAAGTGGGGACTAGCGGGATCTACGAGCAGTACTTC. Its protein is CASSQVGTSGIYEQYF.